The 10 T cell receptor beta chains below come from one sample, sequenced in a study of CD8+ T cells in alopecia areata. Extraction of RNA preceded its reverse transcription into cDNA, which served as the sequencing template. Measured with immunoSEQ multiplex PCR; TCRdb has only the in-frame clones, and not every one. The sample contains fewer than 250,000 clones, 57% of which appear only once. Source: CD4+ T cells sorted from blood, taken at week 0. These receptors were obtained from a human donor with alopecia areata.

This clone was seen a handful of times. The chain uses TRBV6-5 and TRBJ1-4; tentatively, D is TRBD1 (5 bases). CDR3 length: 13 residues. Germline CDR1 reads MNHEY; CDR2 reads SVGAGI. Trimming pared 6 bases from V and 7 bases from J, leaving 12 bases between. This CDR3 reads CASRRDASEKLFF. DNA of the CDR3: TGTGCCAGCAGGAGGGACGCCAGTGAAAAACTGTTTTTT.

The chain employs TRBV5-4 and TRBJ2-3; 11 nucleotides align to TRBD2. Unmatched junction bases numbered 12, after V lost 0 bases and J lost 0 bases. The CDR3 spans 20 residues. Per germline, CDR1 SGHNT and CDR2 YYREEE (reference sequence). The CDR3 coding sequence is TGTGCCAGCAGCTTGGGGGGACTAGCGGCCCAGCTATCTAGCACAGATACGCAGTATTTT. Amino acid sequence: CASSLGGLAAQLSSTDTQYF.

This chain uses TRBV19 with TRBJ1-5; D gene ambiguous. The germline V and J ends were trimmed by 7 bases and 4 bases, with 11 bases remaining between them. Germline lookup yields CDR1 LNHDA and CDR2 SQIVND (reference sequence). The CDR3 extends over 13 amino acids. CDR3 DNA sequence: TGTGCCAGTACGGGTCTCCAAAATCAGCCCCAGCATTTT. Protein sequence: CASTGLQNQPQHF.

J is TRBJ1-5 and V is TRBV6-5, with D possibly TRBD1 on 6 matching bases. CDR1 and CDR2 (germline): MNHEY, SVGAGI. This CDR3 has 13 amino acids. V was clipped by 7 bases and J by 5 bases, with 12 bases between them. Written as DNA, the CDR3 is TGTGCCAGCACCAGGGGAGGGGATCAGCCCCAGCATTTT. Protein sequence: CASTRGGDQPQHF.

In this sample, this clone turned up many times. This chain links TRBV7-9 with TRBJ2-2; no firm D call. The CDR3 extends over 13 amino acids. The germline V gene has CDR1 SEHNR and CDR2 FQNEAQ (reference sequence). The V and J ends lost 5 bases and 4 bases respectively, with 8 bases between them. The CDR3 spells CASSPQTTGELFF. In DNA form, the CDR3 reads TGTGCCAGCAGCCCCCAAACCACCGGGGAGCTGTTTTTT.

The count of this clone is one. The DNA of the CDR3 is TGTGCCTGGACTGCAGGGCCCTACGAGCAGTACTTC. Amino acid sequence: CAWTAGPYEQYF. This chain links TRBV30 with TRBJ2-7; a weak D match, TRBD1 (5 bases). V was clipped by 4 bases and J by 2 bases, with 9 bases between them. Germline CDR1 is GTSNPN and CDR2 is SVGIG (reference sequence). The CDR3 spans 12 residues.

This chain joins TRBV7-3 and TRBJ1-3; weak D call: TRBD1 (5 bases). V was trimmed by 4 bases and J by 0 bases, leaving 13 bases between them. The V gene's germline CDR1 is SGHTA and CDR2 FQGTGA. This CDR3 region has 16 residues. The CDR3 coding sequence is TGTGCCAGCAGCTCCATCGGCAGGGACTCTGGAAACACCATATATTTT. It yields the protein CASSSIGRDSGNTIYF.

This clone was detected only a few times. V gene TRBV4-1 combines with J gene TRBJ1-3, with D hard to call. The CDR3 is 15 amino acids. The germline gives CDR1 MGHRA, CDR2 YSYEKL. Deletions cut 3 bases from V and 4 bases from J, with 13 bases between. In DNA, the CDR3 is TGCGCCAGCAGCCACCCCCGCGGAGTCGGAAACACCATATATTTT. As protein: CASSHPRGVGNTIYF.

This clone was recorded a few times. Other DNA sequences in this specimen translate into the identical CDR3. The chain employs TRBV30 and TRBJ1-2; D uncertain. This CDR3 spans 12 amino acids. Deletions cut 4 bases from V and 5 bases from J, with 11 bases between. CDR1 is GTSNPN and CDR2 is SVGIG in the germline V gene (reference sequence). CDR3 in amino acids: CAWTSGPYGYTF. DNA for the CDR3: TGTGCCTGGACCAGTGGTCCATATGGCTACACCTTC. Variable domain in full (rest from reference TRBV30 and TRBJ1-2): SQTIHQWPATLVQPVGSPLSLECTVEGTSNPNLYWYRQAAGRGLQLLFYSVGIGQISSEVPQNLSASRPQDRQFILSSKKLLLSDSGFYLCAWTSGPYGYTFGSGTRLTVV.

The genes are TRBV2 and TRBJ2-1, with a tentative D call TRBD2 (6 bases). Trimming shortened V by 7 bases and J by 2 bases, and 9 bases separated the two germline ends. This CDR3 is 13 amino acids long. Per germline, CDR1 SNHLY and CDR2 FYNNEI. CDR3 protein: CASNRETYNEQFF. The DNA for the CDR3 is TGTGCCAGCAACCGGGAGACCTACAATGAGCAGTTCTTC.